The 14 T cell receptor beta chains presented below share a single source sample, sequenced in a study of precursors of human CD4 cytotoxic T cells. Sorted CD4+ central memory, effector memory, IL-7R-high TEMRA and IL-7R-negative TEMRA cells underwent bulk UMI sequencing. Each CDR3 protein is one row after TCRdb ran MiXCR on the reads. The sample has roughly 450 distinct CDR3 sequences, about a sixth seen once. The sequenced sample was memory CD4+ T cells from blood (PBMCs). These receptors were collected from a human donor in good health.

In its sample, this clonotype is large. The chain has TRBV7-2 and TRBJ2-1; 7 positions match TRBD2. Losses at the gene ends were 10 bases for V and 0 bases for J; bases not matched to a gene: 15. The CDR3 is made up of 17 amino acids. From germline, CDR1 is SGHTA and CDR2 FQGNSA. The CDR3 loop reads CATSSGTPYSSYNEQFF. CDR3 bases: TGTGCCACTTCCAGCGGGACTCCTTACTCCTCCTACAATGAGCAGTTCTTC.

This clonotype is large (0.1 to 1%) in the sample. This rearrangement joins TRBV10-3 to TRBJ1-1, with D hard to call. Looked up from germline, CDR1 is ENHRY and CDR2 is SYGVKD. The CDR3 consists of 13 residues. V lost 0 bases, J lost 6 bases, and 8 bases lay in between. This CDR3 reads CAISESTRAEAFF. The CDR3 DNA reads as TGTGCCATCAGTGAGTCGACCAGAGCTGAAGCTTTCTTT.

This clonotype counts as large. The genes are TRBV13 and TRBJ2-1; 10 bases agree with TRBD2. Germline loops: CDR1 PRHDT, CDR2 FYEKMQ (reference sequence). The CDR3 has 16 residues. Unmatched junction bases numbered 12, after V lost 4 bases and J lost 9 bases. The CDR3 sequence is CASSSRLAGGLGEQFF. As DNA, the CDR3 is TGTGCCAGCAGCTCTCGACTAGCGGGTGGCTTGGGTGAGCAGTTCTTC.

By sample share, this clonotype is large. V and J are TRBV3-1 and TRBJ2-5; TRBD2 aligns across 11 bases. This CDR3 has 13 amino acids. After removal of 6 bases from V and 4 bases from J, the junction contained 1 base not matched to a gene. CDR1 LGHDT and CDR2 YNNKEL come from the germline V gene (reference sequence). The CDR3 nucleotides read TGTGCCAGCAGTGGGACTAGCGGAGAGACCCAGTACTTC. Translating it yields CASSGTSGETQYF.

This clonotype counts as large. The V and J genes are TRBV4-2 and TRBJ2-5, with TRBD1 matching 11 bases. The CDR3 consists of 18 residues. The V gene end was trimmed by 1 base and the J gene end by 5 bases; junction bases not matched to a gene: 12. The germline CDR1 and CDR2 sequences are LGHNA and YNFKEQ. CDR3 amino acids: CASSQARTGGRGGETQYF. DNA of the CDR3: TGTGCCAGCAGCCAAGCGAGGACAGGGGGCAGGGGAGGGGAGACCCAGTACTTC.

The V and J genes are TRBV6-5 and TRBJ2-7; no clear D gene. This CDR3 spans 13 amino acids. Trimming took 2 bases from V and 4 from J, leaving 9 bases between them. Per the germline V gene, CDR1 is MNHEY and CDR2 is SVGAGI. The CDR3 DNA is TGTGCCAGCAGTTACGGAGACAAATACGAGCAGTACTTC. It translates to CASSYGDKYEQYF.

The table lists this clonotype with a few counts. The rearrangement links TRBV6-4 to TRBJ2-5, with 7 bases aligning to TRBD1. V lost 2 bases and J lost 3; bases outside the gene matches: 9. The CDR3 runs to 16 residues. Germline V gene sequence: CDR1 MRHNA, CDR2 SNTAGT. CDR3 coding DNA: TGTGCCAGCAGTGACCTTCTTCGACAGGGAAAAGAGACCCAGTACTTC. The encoded protein is CASSDLLRQGKETQYF.

By frequency in the sample, this clonotype is large (0.1 to 1%). The chain joins TRBV5-5 to TRBJ1-5; D is unclear. CDR1 is SGHKS, CDR2 YYEKEE, per germline (reference sequence). The CDR3 is 15 amino acids. The V end was cut by 4 bases, the J end by 2 bases, with 13 bases between. As DNA, the CDR3 is TGTGCCAGCAGCCTCCGGGATCAGGGCAATCAGCCCCAGCATTTT. Protein product: CASSLRDQGNQPQHF. The complete variable domain, with remaining parts taken from reference TRBV5-5 and TRBJ1-5, reads DAGVTQSPTHLIKTRGQQVTLRCSPISGHKSVSWYQQVLGQGPQFIFQYYEKEERGRGNFPDRFSARQFPNYSSELNVNALLLGDSALYLCASSLRDQGNQPQHFGDGTRLSIL.

Comment on this clonotype: This clone may be a read error of a much larger clone one base away. The rearrangement links TRBV28 to TRBJ2-1; D gene ambiguous. The CDR3 is 12 amino acids. CDR1 is MDHEN, CDR2 SYDVKM, per germline. This CDR3 is CAISLSVSEQFF. DNA of the CDR3: TGTGCCATCAGTTTATCCGTGTCAGAGCAGTTCTTC.

By frequency in the sample, this clonotype is large. The chain links TRBV7-2 to TRBJ2-3, with D hard to call. V was cut by 1 base and J by 1 base, with 9 bases left in between. CDR1 and CDR2 from the germline V gene are SGHTA and FQGNSA. CDR3 length: 15 amino acids. CDR3 sequence: CASSLDVVGTDTQYF. For the CDR3, the DNA is TGTGCCAGCAGCTTAGACGTAGTTGGCACAGATACGCAGTATTTT.

By share of the sample, this clonotype is large. The junction departs from the called germline gene at one end, perhaps through a read error. The rearrangement links TRBV7-7 to TRBJ2-1; 8 positions agree with TRBD2. Germline loops: CDR1 SSHAT, CDR2 FNYEAQ (reference sequence). The CDR3 contains 15 residues. The CDR3 bases are TGTGCTAGCAGCTTAGATAGCGGGATGAGGAATGAGCAGTTCTTC. It specifies CASSLDSGMRNEQFF.

This clonotype is large by share. V usage is TRBV7-2 and J usage is TRBJ1-5, with a tentative D call TRBD1 (5 bases). Trimming removed 2 bases at V and 0 bases at J, with 11 bases between. The length of the CDR3 is 16 residues. Germline V CDR1 and CDR2: SGHTA, FQGNSA. CDR3 sequence (DNA): TGTGCCAGCAGCTTAAGAAGGGGCGATAGCAATCAGCCCCAGCATTTT. Protein sequence: CASSLRRGDSNQPQHF.

This clonotype is classed as large. V gene TRBV7-8 combines with J gene TRBJ2-5, with D perhaps matching TRBD1 or TRBD2 (5 bases each). Trimming took 5 bases from V and 5 from J, leaving 15 bases between them. The CDR3 runs 14 residues. Germline values: CDR1 SGHVS, CDR2 FQNEAQ. CDR3: CASSLSGTPETQYF. CDR3 nucleotides: TGTGCCAGCAGCCTGTCCGGGACCCCTGAGACCCAGTACTTC.

This clonotype was counted between two and nine times. The chain joins TRBV27 to TRBJ2-3; D might be TRBD1 (5 bases). The CDR3 loop spans 13 amino acids. V was trimmed by 2 bases and J by 6 bases, leaving 9 bases between them. The germline CDR1 and CDR2 sequences are MNHEY and SMNVEV (reference sequence). Written as DNA, the CDR3 is TGTGCCAGCAGTTTAAAGGCAGGGGATACGCAGTATTTT. Amino acid sequence: CASSLKAGDTQYF.